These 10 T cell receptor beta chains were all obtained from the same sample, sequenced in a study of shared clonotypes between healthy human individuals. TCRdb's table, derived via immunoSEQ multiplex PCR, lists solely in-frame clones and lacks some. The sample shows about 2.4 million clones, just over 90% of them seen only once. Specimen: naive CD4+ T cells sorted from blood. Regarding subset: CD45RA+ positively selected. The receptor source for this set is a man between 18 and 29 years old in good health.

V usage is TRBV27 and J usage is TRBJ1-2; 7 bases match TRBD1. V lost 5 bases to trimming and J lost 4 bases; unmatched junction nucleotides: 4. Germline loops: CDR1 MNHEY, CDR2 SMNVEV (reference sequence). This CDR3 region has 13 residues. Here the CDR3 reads CASSPRDSYGYTF. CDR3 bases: TGTGCCAGCAGTCCCCGGGACAGCTATGGCTACACCTTC.

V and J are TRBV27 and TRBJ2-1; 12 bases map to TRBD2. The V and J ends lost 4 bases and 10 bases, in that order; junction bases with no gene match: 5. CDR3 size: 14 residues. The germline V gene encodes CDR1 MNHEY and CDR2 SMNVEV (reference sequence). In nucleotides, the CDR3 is TGTGCCAGCAGTTCTCTAGCGGGAGGGAACGAGCAGTTCTTC. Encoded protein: CASSSLAGGNEQFF.

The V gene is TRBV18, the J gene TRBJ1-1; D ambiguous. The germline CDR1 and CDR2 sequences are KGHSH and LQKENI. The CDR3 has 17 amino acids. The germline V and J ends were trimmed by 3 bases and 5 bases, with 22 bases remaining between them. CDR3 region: CASSPISFGDRETEAFF. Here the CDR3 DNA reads TGTGCCAGCTCACCTATATCTTTCGGGGATAGGGAAACTGAAGCTTTCTTT.

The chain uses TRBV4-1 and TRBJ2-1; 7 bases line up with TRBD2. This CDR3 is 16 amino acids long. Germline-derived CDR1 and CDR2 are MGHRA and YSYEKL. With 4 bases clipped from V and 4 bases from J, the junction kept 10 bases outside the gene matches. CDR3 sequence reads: CASSPSLAETYNEQFF. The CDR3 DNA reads TGCGCCAGCAGCCCCTCGCTAGCGGAGACTTACAATGAGCAGTTCTTC.

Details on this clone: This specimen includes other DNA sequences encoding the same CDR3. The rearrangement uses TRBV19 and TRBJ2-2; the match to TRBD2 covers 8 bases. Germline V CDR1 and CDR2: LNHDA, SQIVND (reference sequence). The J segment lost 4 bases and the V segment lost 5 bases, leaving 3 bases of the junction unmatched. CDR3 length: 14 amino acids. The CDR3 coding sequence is TGTGCCAGTAGTTCCGGACTAGCCACCGGGGAGCTGTTTTTT. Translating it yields CASSSGLATGELFF.

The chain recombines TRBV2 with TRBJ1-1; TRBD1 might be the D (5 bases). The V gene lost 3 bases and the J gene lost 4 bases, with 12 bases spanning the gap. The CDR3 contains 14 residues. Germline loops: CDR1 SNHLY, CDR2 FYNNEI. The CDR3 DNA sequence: TGTGCCAGCAGTGAGCAGTCGAGGGGCACTGAAGCTTTCTTT. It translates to CASSEQSRGTEAFF.

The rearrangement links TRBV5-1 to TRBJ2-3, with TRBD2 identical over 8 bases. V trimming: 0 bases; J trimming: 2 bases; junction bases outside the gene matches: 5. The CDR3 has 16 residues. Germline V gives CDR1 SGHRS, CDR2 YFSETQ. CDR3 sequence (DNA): TGCGCCAGCAGCTTGGAAGTAGCGGGGTTCACAGATACGCAGTATTTT. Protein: CASSLEVAGFTDTQYF.

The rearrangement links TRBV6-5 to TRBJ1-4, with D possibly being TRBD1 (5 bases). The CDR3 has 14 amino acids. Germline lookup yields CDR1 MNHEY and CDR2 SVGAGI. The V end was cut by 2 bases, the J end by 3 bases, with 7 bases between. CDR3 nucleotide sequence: TGTGCCAGCAGTTACAGGGGAGCTAATGAAAAACTGTTTTTT. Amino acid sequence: CASSYRGANEKLFF.

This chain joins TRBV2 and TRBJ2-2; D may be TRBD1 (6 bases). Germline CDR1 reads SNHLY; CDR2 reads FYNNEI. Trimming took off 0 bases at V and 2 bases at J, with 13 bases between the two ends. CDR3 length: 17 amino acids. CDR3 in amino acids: CASSEAPLGANTGELFF. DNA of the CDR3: TGTGCCAGCAGTGAAGCGCCCCTGGGGGCCAACACCGGGGAGCTGTTTTTT. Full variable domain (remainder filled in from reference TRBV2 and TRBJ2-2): EPEVTQTPSHQVTQMGQEVILRCVPISNHLYFYWYRQILGQKVEFLVSFYNNEISEKSEIFDDQFSVERPDGSNFTLKIRSTKLEDSAMYFCASSEAPLGANTGELFFGEGSRLTVL.

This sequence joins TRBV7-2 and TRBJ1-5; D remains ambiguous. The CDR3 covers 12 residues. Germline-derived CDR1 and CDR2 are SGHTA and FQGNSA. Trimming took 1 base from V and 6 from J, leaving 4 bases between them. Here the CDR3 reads CASSLDTQPQHF. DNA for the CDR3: TGTGCCAGCAGCTTAGATACTCAGCCCCAGCATTTT.